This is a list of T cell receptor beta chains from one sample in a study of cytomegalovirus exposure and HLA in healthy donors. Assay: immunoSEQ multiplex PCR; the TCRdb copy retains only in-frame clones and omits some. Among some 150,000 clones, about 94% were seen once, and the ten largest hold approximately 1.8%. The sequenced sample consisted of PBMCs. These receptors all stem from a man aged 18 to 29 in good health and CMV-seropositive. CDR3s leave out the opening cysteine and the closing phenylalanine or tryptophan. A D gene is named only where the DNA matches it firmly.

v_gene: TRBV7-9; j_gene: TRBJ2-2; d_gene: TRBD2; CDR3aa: ASSLLAGEAGELF
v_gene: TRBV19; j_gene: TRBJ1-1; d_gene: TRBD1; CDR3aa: ASFSWTGNTEAF
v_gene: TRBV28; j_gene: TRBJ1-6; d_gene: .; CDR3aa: ASKTDRSYNSPLH
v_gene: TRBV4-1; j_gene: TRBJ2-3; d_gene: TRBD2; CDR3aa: ASSARGDTQY
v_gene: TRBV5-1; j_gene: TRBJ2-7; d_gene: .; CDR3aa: ASSQPGGSEQY
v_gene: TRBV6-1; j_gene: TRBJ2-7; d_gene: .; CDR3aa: ASRPPGGLYEQY
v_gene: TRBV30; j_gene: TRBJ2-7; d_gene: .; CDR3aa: AWSVPGLEQY
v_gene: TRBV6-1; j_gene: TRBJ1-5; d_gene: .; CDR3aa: ASSDQGNQPQH
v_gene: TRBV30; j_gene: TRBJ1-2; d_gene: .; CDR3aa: AWSVQGGNLYGYT
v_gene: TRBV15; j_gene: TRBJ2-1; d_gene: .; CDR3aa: ATSRRLTQYNEQF
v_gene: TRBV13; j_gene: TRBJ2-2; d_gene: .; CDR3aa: ASSLGGTRYGELF
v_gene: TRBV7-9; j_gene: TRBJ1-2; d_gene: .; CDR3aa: ASSLEIQAGINYGYT
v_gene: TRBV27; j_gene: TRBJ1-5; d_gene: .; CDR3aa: ASSFRDSNQPQH
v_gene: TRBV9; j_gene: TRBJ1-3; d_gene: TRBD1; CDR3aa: ASSAPTGGPSGNTIY
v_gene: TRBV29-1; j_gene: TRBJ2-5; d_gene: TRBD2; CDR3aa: SVKTSGRRETQY
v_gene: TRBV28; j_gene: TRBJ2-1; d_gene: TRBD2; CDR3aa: ASSPIQRELLDNEQF
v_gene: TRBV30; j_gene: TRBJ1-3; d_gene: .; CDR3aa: AWSGARGGNTIY
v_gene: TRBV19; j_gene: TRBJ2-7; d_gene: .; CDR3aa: ASSKVSGDEQY
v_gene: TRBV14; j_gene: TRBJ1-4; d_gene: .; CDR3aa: ASSQQDRNEKLF
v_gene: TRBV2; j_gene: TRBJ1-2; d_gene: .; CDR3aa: ASSLETDTYGYT
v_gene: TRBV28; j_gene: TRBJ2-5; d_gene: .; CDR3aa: ASGEIRGTQETQY
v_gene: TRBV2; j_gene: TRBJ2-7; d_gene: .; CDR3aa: ASSAEPTSYEQY
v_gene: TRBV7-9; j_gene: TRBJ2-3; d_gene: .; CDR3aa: ASSFPSRGTDTQY
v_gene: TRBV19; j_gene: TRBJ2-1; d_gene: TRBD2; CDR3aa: ASRPLGGNRYNEQF
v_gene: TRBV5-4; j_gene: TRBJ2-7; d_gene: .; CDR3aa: ASSLDRGGGRNEQY
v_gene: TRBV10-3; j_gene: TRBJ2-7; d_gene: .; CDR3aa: AIKRAYEQY
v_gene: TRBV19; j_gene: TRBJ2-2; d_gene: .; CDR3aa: ASSMSGFIPGELF
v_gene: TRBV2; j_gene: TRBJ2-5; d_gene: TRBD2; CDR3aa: ASSEPAGGVETQY
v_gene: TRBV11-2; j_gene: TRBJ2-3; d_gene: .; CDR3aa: ASSLIGADTQY
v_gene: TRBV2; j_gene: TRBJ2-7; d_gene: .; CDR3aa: ASRGAGPYEQY
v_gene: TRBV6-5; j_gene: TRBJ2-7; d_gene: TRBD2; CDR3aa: ASSGGVRYEQY
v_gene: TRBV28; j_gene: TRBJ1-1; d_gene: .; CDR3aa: ASSPGGRTEAF
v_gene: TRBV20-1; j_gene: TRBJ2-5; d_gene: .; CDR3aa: SETNQETQY
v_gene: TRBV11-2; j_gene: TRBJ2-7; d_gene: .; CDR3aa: ASSLDQGGGITYEQY
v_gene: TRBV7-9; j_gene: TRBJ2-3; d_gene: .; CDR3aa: ASSWDMETDTQY
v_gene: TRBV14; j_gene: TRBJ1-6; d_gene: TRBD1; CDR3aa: ASSQGQGAGSPLH
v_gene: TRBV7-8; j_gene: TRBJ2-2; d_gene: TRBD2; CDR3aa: ASSLASLAGATGELF
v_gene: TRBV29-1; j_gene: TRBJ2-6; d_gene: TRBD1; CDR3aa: SVEDLYNPGQPPGANVLT
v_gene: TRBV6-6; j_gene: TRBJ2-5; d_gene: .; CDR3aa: ASSSGETQY
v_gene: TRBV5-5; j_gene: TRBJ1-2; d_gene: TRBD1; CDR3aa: ASSLGQGADGYT
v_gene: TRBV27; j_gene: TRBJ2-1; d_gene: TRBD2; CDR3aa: ASSARLAGVEQF
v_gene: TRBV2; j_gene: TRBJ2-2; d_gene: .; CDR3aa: ASSELGGVGTGELF
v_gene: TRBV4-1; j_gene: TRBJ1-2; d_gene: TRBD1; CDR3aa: ASSRPGQKNYGYT
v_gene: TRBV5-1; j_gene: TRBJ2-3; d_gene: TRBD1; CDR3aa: ASSSPGTGTDTQY
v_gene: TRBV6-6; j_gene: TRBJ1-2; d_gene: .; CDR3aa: ASSPRPRGETAGYT
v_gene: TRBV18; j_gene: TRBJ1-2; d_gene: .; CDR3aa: ASSPGGGYT
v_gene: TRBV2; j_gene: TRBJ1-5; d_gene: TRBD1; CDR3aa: ASSDRGRGNQPQH
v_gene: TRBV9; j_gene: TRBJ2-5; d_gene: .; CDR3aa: ASSVTQGTETQY
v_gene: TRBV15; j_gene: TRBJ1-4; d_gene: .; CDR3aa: ATSRDATGGKLF
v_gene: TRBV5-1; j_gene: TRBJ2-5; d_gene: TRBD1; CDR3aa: ASSSPRGRETQY
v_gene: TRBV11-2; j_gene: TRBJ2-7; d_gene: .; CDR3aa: ASSSPGGSGTYEQY
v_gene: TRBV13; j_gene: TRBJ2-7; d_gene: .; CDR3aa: ASSLGRVGQY
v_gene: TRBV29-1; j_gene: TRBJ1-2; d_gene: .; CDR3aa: SVEVLLPEGYGYT
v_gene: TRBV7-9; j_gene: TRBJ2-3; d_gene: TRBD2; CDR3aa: ASSQRLAGVRDTQY
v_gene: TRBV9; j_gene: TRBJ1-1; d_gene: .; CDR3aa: ASSAGLNTEAF
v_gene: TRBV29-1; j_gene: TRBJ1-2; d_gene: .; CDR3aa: SVEVGVVGGYT
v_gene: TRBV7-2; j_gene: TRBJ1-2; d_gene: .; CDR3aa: ASSLASNYGYT
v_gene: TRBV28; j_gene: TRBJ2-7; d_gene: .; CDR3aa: ASSFGRGTYEQY